The 18 T cell receptor beta chains below all came from one sample that was sequenced in a study of blood T cell repertoires in COVID-19. Measured with immunoSEQ multiplex PCR; TCRdb has only the in-frame clones, and not every one. The table records 110,000 or so clones, roughly 90% of them present only once. Sequenced: peripheral blood. All receptors derive from a woman aged 70-85 years who had recovered from COVID-19.

This clone appeared once. The CDR3 DNA is TGTGCCAGCAGTTTAGGGCCAGACTATGGCTACACCTTC. It specifies CASSLGPDYGYTF. The genes are TRBV12-3 or TRBV12-4 and TRBJ1-2; no definite D call. The CDR3 extends over 13 amino acids. Trimming shortened V by 1 base and J by 3 bases, and 6 bases separated the two germline ends.

This rearrangement joins TRBV25-1 to TRBJ2-7; the match to TRBD2 covers 10 bases. Per germline, CDR1 MGHDK and CDR2 SYGVNS. The CDR3 consists of 14 residues. Trimming cost V 7 bases and J 2 bases; bases outside gene matches: 5. CDR3 DNA sequence: TGTGCCAGCAACGGACTAGCGGACCCCTACGAGCAGTACTTC. Protein: CASNGLADPYEQYF.

This clone has only a few counts. The chain joins TRBV6-6 to TRBJ1-2, with 9 positions matching TRBD1. V trimming: 5 bases; J trimming: 3 bases; junction bases outside the gene matches: 10. CDR1 and CDR2 from the germline V gene are MNHNY and SVGAGI (reference sequence). The CDR3 runs to 16 residues. CDR3 sequence: CASSTSGQGRDYGYTF. The CDR3 DNA reads TGTGCCAGCAGTACCTCAGGACAGGGGAGAGACTATGGCTACACCTTC.

This clone was seen a handful of times. The chain employs TRBV9 and TRBJ2-1; D is unclear. The CDR3 consists of 14 residues. V was shortened by 1 base and J by 2 bases, with 7 bases between the two germline ends. The germline CDR1 and CDR2 sequences are SGDLS and YYNGEE. CDR3 nucleotides: TGTGCCAGCAGCGTACAGGTAACCTACAATGAGCAGTTCTTC. It is translated as CASSVQVTYNEQFF.

The CDR3 sequence: CASTQGDGQPQHF. CDR3 DNA: TGTGCCAGCACACAGGGGGATGGACAGCCCCAGCATTTT. This chain links TRBV6-5 with TRBJ1-5; 8 bases are a match to TRBD1. Trimming removed 7 bases from V and 7 bases from J; junction bases left unmatched: 6. The germline gives CDR1 MNHEY, CDR2 SVGAGI. The CDR3 is 13 amino acids.

In its sample, this clone was seen once. The chain is built from TRBV5-4 and TRBJ2-5, with D maybe TRBD1 (6 bases). The CDR3 is made up of 15 amino acids. Germline values: CDR1 SGHNT, CDR2 YYREEE (reference sequence). The V end lost 4 bases, the J end lost 1 base, and 14 bases lay between the germline ends. The CDR3, as DNA: TGTGCCAGCAGCAATCAGGACAGCAGCCAAGAGACCCAGTACTTC. It translates to CASSNQDSSQETQYF. Combining the CDR3 with reference TRBV5-4 and TRBJ2-5 gives the whole variable domain ETGVTQSPTHLIKTRGQQVTLRCSSQSGHNTVSWYQQALGQGPQFIFQYYREEENGRGNFPPRFSGLQFPNYSSELNVNALELDDSALYLCASSNQDSSQETQYFGPGTRLLVL.

This clone has only a few counts. This chain uses TRBV5-4 with TRBJ2-3, with 9 bases identical to TRBD2. CDR1 is SGHNT and CDR2 is YYREEE in the germline V gene (reference sequence). The CDR3 extends over 13 amino acids. Trimming at V came to 4 bases and at J to 5 bases, leaving 2 bases not matched to a gene. CDR3 DNA sequence: TGTGCCAGCAGCCGCGGGGGGGTAGATACGCAGTATTTT. Translating gives CASSRGGVDTQYF.

The chain couples TRBV4-1 to TRBJ2-2; TRBD2 is a possible D gene (6 bases). V was cut by 1 base and J by 4 bases, with 10 bases left in between. This CDR3 has 15 amino acids. Germline CDR1 MGHRA, CDR2 YSYEKL. CDR3 loop: CASSQGQGGTGELFF. In DNA form, the CDR3 reads TGCGCCAGCAGCCAAGGGCAGGGAGGCACCGGGGAGCTGTTTTTT.

The gene calls are TRBV12-5 and TRBJ1-2; 7 positions agree with TRBD1. The ends lost 6 bases at V and 8 bases at J; junction bases unmatched: 18. Germline loops: CDR1 LGHNT, CDR2 FRNRAP. The CDR3 is made up of 16 amino acids. CDR3 in amino acids: CASGPGWGEGGGGYTF. The CDR3, as DNA: TGTGCTAGTGGCCCCGGTTGGGGGGAAGGAGGGGGCGGCTACACCTTC.

This rearrangement joins TRBV5-1 to TRBJ1-3; D is unresolved. CDR1 is SGHRS, CDR2 YFSETQ, per germline. V gave up 7 bases and J gave up 0 bases, with 11 bases separating them. The CDR3 covers 14 residues. DNA of the CDR3: TGCGCCAGCCGCCCCACGAGCTCTGGAAACACCATATATTTT. It encodes CASRPTSSGNTIYF.

The V call is TRBV3-1 (or the pseudogene TRBV3-2), the J call TRBJ2-7, with 13 bases fitting TRBD2. Germline loops: CDR1 LGHDT, CDR2 YNNKEL (reference sequence). The CDR3 spans 18 residues. With 6 bases clipped from V and 0 bases from J, the junction kept 11 bases outside the gene matches. CDR3 bases: TGTGCCAGCAGTCGCGGGGGACTAGCGGGGATAAGCTCCTACGAGCAGTACTTC. Translated: CASSRGGLAGISSYEQYF.

V is TRBV19 and J is TRBJ1-5; D gene ambiguous. The V and J ends lost 3 bases and 7 bases respectively, with 10 bases between them. Germline-derived CDR1 and CDR2 are LNHDA and SQIVND (reference sequence). The length of the CDR3 is 13 residues. The DNA of the CDR3 is TGTGCCAGTAGTATGGGAGGGCAGCAGCCCCAGCATTTT. Protein sequence: CASSMGGQQPQHF.

This sequence joins TRBV15 and TRBJ2-2; 7 bases are a match to TRBD2. The germline gives CDR1 LNHNV, CDR2 YYDKDF (reference sequence). Germline trimming cut 7 bases from V and 0 bases from J; bases unmatched to any gene: 11. The CDR3 length is 17 residues. CDR3 amino acids: CATTQFSSGPNTGELFF. In DNA, the CDR3 is TGTGCCACCACCCAGTTCTCTAGCGGACCGAACACCGGGGAGCTGTTTTTT.

The chain links TRBV4-3 to TRBJ1-3; D might be TRBD1 (6 bases). Looked up from germline, CDR1 is LGHNA and CDR2 is YSLEER. V gave up 1 base and J gave up 4 bases, with 14 bases separating them. The CDR3 is 16 residues long. CDR3 amino acids: CASSQGSRTDGNTIYF. The CDR3 coding sequence is TGCGCCAGCAGCCAAGGATCCCGGACAGACGGAAACACCATATATTTT.

The chain is built from TRBV4-3 and TRBJ2-7; 9 nucleotides align to TRBD1. This CDR3 contains 19 residues. Germline loops: CDR1 LGHNA, CDR2 YSLEER. Germline trimming cut 2 bases from V and 4 bases from J; bases unmatched to any gene: 18. CDR3 sequence: CASSQYAPGIGTGKYEQYF. CDR3 in DNA: TGCGCCAGCAGCCAATACGCCCCCGGTATTGGGACAGGGAAGTACGAGCAGTACTTC.

The chain is built from TRBV10-3 and TRBJ2-3; 7 bases agree with TRBD2. V was clipped by 3 bases and J by 4 bases; unmatched bases: 10. From germline, CDR1 is ENHRY and CDR2 SYGVKD. CDR3 length: 16 residues. The CDR3 is CAISEGPGGSADTQYF. The CDR3 coding sequence is TGTGCCATCAGTGAAGGGCCTGGCGGGAGTGCAGATACGCAGTATTTT.

The chain joins TRBV10-3 to TRBJ2-2, with 16 bases matching TRBD2. The CDR3 extends over 21 amino acids. J was trimmed by 6 bases and V by 2 bases; bases with no gene match: 15. Germline-derived CDR1 and CDR2 are ENHRY and SYGVKD. The CDR3 region has the DNA TGTGCCATCAGTGAGGTCGGCGGGACTAGCGGGAGGGCCGGCACGGCCGGGGAGCTGTTTTTT. It encodes CAISEVGGTSGRAGTAGELFF.

The chain recombines TRBV5-1 with TRBJ2-7; 7 nucleotides match TRBD1. J gave up 3 bases and V 8 bases, and 11 bases lay outside the gene matches. This CDR3 has 14 residues. Looked up from germline, CDR1 is SGHRS and CDR2 is YFSETQ. The CDR3, as DNA: TGCGCCAGTTGGGACGACAGGGTCCGCTACGAGCAGTACTTC. This gives the protein CASWDDRVRYEQYF. The full variable domain, with the rest looked up from reference TRBV5-1 and TRBJ2-7, is KAGVTQTPRYLIKTRGQQVTLSCSPISGHRSVSWYQQTPGQGLQFLFEYFSETQRNKGNFPGRFSGRQFSNSRSEMNVSTLELGDSALYLCASWDDRVRYEQYFGPGTRLTVT.